Each of the 11 T cell receptor beta chains below was sequenced from the same sample in a study of shared clonotypes between healthy human individuals. Produced via immunoSEQ multiplex PCR; TCRdb's table is partial and in-frame only. The sample carries 600,000 to 700,000 clones, about three quarters recorded once. Sequences were obtained from memory CD4+ T cells sorted from blood. Subset noted: CD45RA-negative fraction. The receptors originated from a woman aged 25-40 years in good health.

This chain links TRBV27 with TRBJ2-1; the D is unclear. The CDR3 contains 13 residues. V was clipped by 2 bases and J by 10 bases, with 12 bases between them. The V gene's germline CDR1 is MNHEY and CDR2 SMNVEV (reference sequence). CDR3 nucleotides: TGTGCCAGCAGTTTACGGCGGCCCCCCGAGCAGTTCTTC. Translated, it gives CASSLRRPPEQFF.

This clone appeared a few times. This chain uses TRBV28 with TRBJ1-6, with 10 bases aligning to TRBD1. Germline CDR1 MDHEN, CDR2 SYDVKM. The CDR3 covers 15 residues. V shed 6 bases, J shed 5 bases, and the junction held 4 bases outside the gene matches. The CDR3 nucleotides read TGTGCCAGCAGAGCCGACAGGGGGCATAATTCACCCCTCCACTTT. Translation: CASRADRGHNSPLHF.

The rearrangement uses TRBV5-1 and TRBJ2-3; 11 positions agree with TRBD2. V was pared by 4 bases and J by 4 bases, with 11 bases of the junction left unmatched. The V gene's germline CDR1 is SGHRS and CDR2 YFSETQ. The CDR3 sequence is 17 residues long. The CDR3 DNA sequence: TGCGCCAGCAGCCCGGGAGCACTAGCGGGAGTCGCAGATACGCAGTATTTT. It is translated as CASSPGALAGVADTQYF.

The V gene is TRBV9, the J gene TRBJ2-7; TRBD2 matches at 9 bases. The CDR3 has 13 amino acids. The ends lost 5 bases at V and 5 bases at J; junction bases unmatched: 5. Germline V CDR1 and CDR2: SGDLS, YYNGEE. CDR3 bases: TGTGCCAGCAGTTTGGGACTAGCAGACGAGCAGTACTTC. It yields the protein CASSLGLADEQYF.

In the case of this clone: In the same sample, other DNA sequences code for this CDR3. V is TRBV11-2 and J is TRBJ1-3; D uncertain. Germline assignment: CDR1 SGHAT and CDR2 FQNNGV. The CDR3 spans 15 residues. V gave up 1 base and J gave up 0 bases, with 7 bases separating them. Written as DNA, the CDR3 is TGTGCCAGCAGCTTAGTCCCGGGCTCTGGAAACACCATATATTTT. Amino acid sequence: CASSLVPGSGNTIYF.

The V and J genes are TRBV4-2 and TRBJ2-7, with D perhaps matching TRBD2 (6 bases). V was pared by 4 bases and J by 2 bases, with 9 bases between. Germline loops: CDR1 LGHNA, CDR2 YNFKEQ. This CDR3 is built from 13 residues. CDR3 bases: TGTGCCAGCAGCCGGGAGCGGGCCTACGAGCAGTACTTC. This encodes CASSRERAYEQYF.

This clone has only one observation. This chain connects TRBV28 to TRBJ2-6; 7 nucleotides match TRBD2. Germline CDR1 and CDR2: MDHEN and SYDVKM. This CDR3 is built from 17 residues. J lost 4 bases, V lost 6 bases, and 12 bases had no gene match. The CDR3 DNA reads as TGTGCCAGCAGCACCCCACTGGGAGGGCACGGGGCCAACGTCCTGACTTTC. Translating it yields CASSTPLGGHGANVLTF.

The CDR3 bases are TGTGCCAGCAGCTTGGTTTTAACCAGAGCGGGCGATGAGCAGTTCTTC. It specifies CASSLVLTRAGDEQFF. The chain is built from TRBV5-4 and TRBJ2-1; possible D gene TRBD2, 6 bases. Germline-derived CDR1 and CDR2 are SGHNT and YYREEE (reference sequence). Trimming left V 0 bases short and J 8 bases short, with 18 bases between. The CDR3 is 16 amino acids.

Points on this clone: Other DNA variants within this sample encode the same CDR3. This sequence joins TRBV5-1 and TRBJ2-3, with 8 bases that match TRBD2. The germline V gene has CDR1 SGHRS and CDR2 YFSETQ. CDR3 size: 16 residues. Trimming at V came to 0 bases and at J to 4 bases, leaving 7 bases not matched to a gene. CDR3 DNA: TGCGCCAGCAGCTTGGGGCCTAGCGGGTCGTCAGATACGCAGTATTTT. It codes for CASSLGPSGSSDTQYF. The complete variable domain, with remaining parts taken from reference TRBV5-1 and TRBJ2-3, reads KAGVTQTPRYLIKTRGQQVTLSCSPISGHRSVSWYQQTPGQGLQFLFEYFSETQRNKGNFPGRFSGRQFSNSRSEMNVSTLELGDSALYLCASSLGPSGSSDTQYFGPGTRLTVL.

With regard to this clone: The sample contains more than one DNA sequence encoding this CDR3. The rearrangement links TRBV9 to TRBJ2-7; 8 nucleotides align to TRBD2. This CDR3 region has 15 residues. Per the germline V gene, CDR1 is SGDLS and CDR2 is YYNGEE. J lost 1 base, V lost 0 bases, and 3 bases had no gene match. This CDR3 is CASSVGTSRSYEQYF. For the CDR3, the DNA is TGTGCCAGCAGCGTAGGGACTAGCCGGTCCTACGAGCAGTACTTC.

Regarding this clone: At the DNA level, this CDR3 is encoded by other sequences in the same sample as well. The chain links TRBV5-1 to TRBJ2-7; TRBD1 is a possible D gene (5 bases). The CDR3 loop spans 14 amino acids. V lost 0 bases, J lost 3 bases, and 10 bases lay in between. Germline V gene lookup returns CDR1 SGHRS and CDR2 YFSETQ. This CDR3 reads CASSLDQGGYEQYF. The CDR3 nucleotides read TGCGCCAGCAGCTTGGACCAGGGTGGCTACGAGCAGTACTTC.